The clone carrying this TCR beta chain was recorded a few times. This entry is derived from a study of regulatory T cells in long-lasting Graves disease. The sample's time point: newly diagnosed GD, antithyroid drugs for less than 3 months. There was RNA extracted from PBMCs, and the TCR library was made from it. Peripheral blood, at 8.5 to 9 milliliters, went into EDTA tubes. Arm-PCR of CDR3 regions and iRepertoire HTBI primers were used to build TCR beta libraries. Each CDR3 protein is one row after TCRdb ran MiXCR on the multiplex PCR reads. The sample contains 500,000 or so distinct CDR3 sequences, less than 15% of which appear only once. The data also belong to a second study, concerning T cells in Graves' hyperthyroidism and ophthalmopathy.

This sequence was found in a woman aged 45-65 years with Graves disease. Material: peripheral blood mononuclear cells (PBMCs), obtained at new diagnosis, from a patient treated with antithyroid drugs.

DNA for the CDR3: TGTGCCAGCAGTGCCCCTGCGGCAGCGGCCAACACAGATACGCAGTATTTT. Translating gives CASSAPAAAANTDTQYF. The rearrangement uses TRBV28 and TRBJ2-3; D is possibly TRBD2 (5 bases). The CDR3 sequence is 17 residues long. Looked up from germline, CDR1 is MDHEN and CDR2 is SYDVKM. Trimming left V 5 bases short and J 2 bases short, with 20 bases between.